This TCR beta chain was identified during a study of blood T cell repertoires in COVID-19. V lost 4 bases, J lost 6 bases, and 12 bases lay in between. Germline V lookup: CDR1 SNHLY, CDR2 FYNNEI. CDR3 length equals 13 residues. In the source study's methods: Using reference gene primer amplification, nucleated cell counts were estimated. Clones were read by immunoSEQ multiplex PCR, and TCRdb kept only the in-frame ones, dropping some. V, J and clone size are taken as reported in that table, and D and trimming were inferred from the DNA itself. The data show some 220,000 clones, about 83% seen once. Sequenced: peripheral blood. The chain recombines TRBV2 with TRBJ1-2, with D tentatively TRBD1 (5 bases). This clonotype was sampled from a man over 45 with acute or convalescent COVID-19. The CDR3 spells CASSARQGDGYTF. The CDR3 DNA sequence: TGTGCCAGCAGTGCGCGGCAGGGCGATGGCTACACCTTC.